The 8 T cell receptor beta chains presented below share a single source sample, sequenced in a study of tumor and adjacent non-tumor tissue in lung cancer (dated by TCRdb to the late 2010s). RNA was isolated from bulk, unsorted tissue, and RNA quality was assessed with a NanoDrop ND-1000 and an Agilent 2100. The library was built by means of multiplex PCR. TCRdb names Illumina HiSeq 2500 as the instrument used. Following protocols modified from ARM-PCR, the researchers constructed TCRbeta libraries through three rounds of nested PCR with primers (Table S4). Through fastp at Q25 and MiXCR, TCRdb rebuilt clones from the public reads, retaining in-frame beta chains. Under each unique CDR3 protein, matching rows form one entry showing the most common genes and DNA. This sample has about 200,000 distinct CDR3 sequences in its table, and about 76% of those were observed once. The ten top clones hold approximately 25% of the sample.

The material sequenced was lung tumor tissue. All receptors derive from a man between 60 and 75 years old with non-small cell lung cancer.

Regarding this clonotype: This may be a read error: a much more frequent sequence differs by one nucleotide. The chain recombines TRBV20-1 with TRBJ1-2, with D unresolved. CDR1 and CDR2 from the germline V gene are DFQATT and SNEGSKA (reference sequence). The CDR3 is 14 amino acids. The CDR3 sequence: CSASVTGFNYCYTF. The CDR3 DNA reads as TGCAGTGCTTCGGTCACGGGATTCAACTATTGCTACACCTTC.

About this clonotype: A read error is possible here, since a much larger clone lies one base away. The CDR3 ends on some other residue instead of the conserved phenylalanine or tryptophan, so this is likely a read error. The chain recombines TRBV20-1 with TRBJ1-6; tentative D call: TRBD1 (5 bases). CDR1 is DFQATT, CDR2 SNEGSKA, per germline (reference sequence). The CDR3 extends over 13 amino acids. Trimming removed 6 bases at V and 5 bases at J, with 11 bases between. The CDR3 nucleotides are TGCAGTGCCTGGGACGTAAATAATTCACCCCTCCACATT. This codes for CSAWDVNNSPLHI.

The genes are TRBV11-3 and TRBJ2-2; 8 bases match TRBD1. The CDR3 totals 15 residues. Germline-derived CDR1 and CDR2 are SGHNT and YENEEA. Trimming cost V 7 bases and J 10 bases; bases outside gene matches: 14. CDR3 nucleotide sequence: TGTGCCAGCAACTCAGGGGACAGGCGGTCCGCGGAGCTGTTTTTT. Protein sequence: CASNSGDRRSAELFF.

In the case of this clonotype: Sequence at one end of the junction differs from germline and may be a read error. The CDR3 nucleotides read TGCAGTGTCCAATTGATCACAGATACGCAGTTTTTT. This gives the protein CSVQLITDTQFF. The chain uses TRBV29-1 and TRBJ2-3; the D is unclear. Germline lookup yields CDR1 SQVTM and CDR2 ANQGSEA. The CDR3 spans 12 residues.

A note on this clonotype: A much more abundant neighbour one base away suggests this may be a read error. The genes are TRBV20-1 and TRBJ1-1; the D is unclear. This CDR3 contains 12 residues. V gave up 4 bases and J gave up 3 bases, with 9 bases separating them. CDR1 and CDR2 (germline): DFQATT, SNEGSKA (reference sequence). Here the CDR3 DNA reads TGCAGTGCTATAGAGTGGTACACTGAAGCTTTCTTT. Its translation: CSAIEWYTEAFF.

The chain recombines TRBV11-3 with TRBJ2-1; D remains ambiguous. CDR1 SGHNT and CDR2 YENEEA come from the germline V gene. Trimming cost V 6 bases and J 0 bases, with 12 bases left between them. There are 15 residues in the CDR3. The CDR3 sequence is CASSFTTGSYNEQFF. The CDR3 nucleotides read TGTGCCAGCAGTTTCACCACGGGCTCCTACAATGAGCAGTTCTTC.

As to this clonotype: A read error may produce the germline difference seen at one junction end. This CDR3 reads CASSERGQRNQPQLF. CDR3 coding DNA: TGTGCCAGCAGTGAACGAGGACAGAGGAATCAGCCCCAGCTTTTT. This rearrangement joins TRBV6-1 to TRBJ1-5, with D perhaps matching TRBD1 (6 bases). The CDR3 consists of 15 residues. Germline CDR1 and CDR2: MNHNS and SASEGT.

As for this clonotype: Compared with germline, one end of the junction differs, possibly owing to a read error. V is TRBV11-3 and J is TRBJ2-2, with a weak D call TRBD1 (6 bases). The CDR3 covers 16 residues. Germline lookup yields CDR1 SGHNT and CDR2 YENEEA. This chain's CDR3 is CASSPRTDALTGELFF. The CDR3 coding sequence is TGTGCCAGCAGCCCCAGGACAGATGCTTTAACCGGGGAGCTCTTTTTT.